These 27 T cell receptor beta chains came from one sample sequenced in a study of T cells in localized non-small cell lung cancer. Data came from immunoSEQ multiplex PCR; TCRdb stores just in-frame clones and leaves some out. The sample lists 7,000 to 8,500 clones, under 30% occurring once. The sample in question was lung tumor tissue, obtained before any cancer treatment. Source of these receptors: a man aged 35-75 years with stage III squamous cell lung carcinoma.

Only a few counts were recorded for this clone. The V gene is TRBV9, the J gene TRBJ2-1; 12 bases line up with TRBD2. This CDR3 spans 15 amino acids. Per the germline V gene, CDR1 is SGDLS and CDR2 is YYNGEE. The ends lost 2 bases at V and 7 bases at J; junction bases unmatched: 4. The CDR3 loop is CASSVTSGSLNEQFF. The CDR3 DNA sequence: TGTGCCAGCAGCGTGACTAGCGGGAGTTTAAATGAGCAGTTCTTC.

This clone was counted a few times. The chain recombines TRBV11-3 with TRBJ2-7; 7 bases are a match to TRBD1. Germline V lookup: CDR1 SGHNT, CDR2 YENEEA. The V segment lost 0 bases and the J segment 1 base; nucleotides outside the gene matches: 3. This CDR3 has 15 residues. The CDR3 DNA follows: TGTGCCAGCAGCTTAGACAGGGGGTTGTCCTACGAGCAGTACTTC. Encoded protein: CASSLDRGLSYEQYF.

V gene TRBV18 combines with J gene TRBJ2-1, with D possibly TRBD2 on 5 matching bases. This CDR3 is 15 amino acids long. Trimming removed 3 bases at V and 4 bases at J, with 13 bases between. Germline-derived CDR1 and CDR2 are KGHSH and LQKENI. The CDR3 loop reads CASSPYGGGYNEQFF. In nucleotides, the CDR3 is TGTGCCAGCTCACCTTACGGAGGTGGGTACAATGAGCAGTTCTTC.

This rearrangement joins TRBV5-1 to TRBJ1-1; 7 bases align to TRBD1. The CDR3 is 15 amino acids. With 0 bases clipped from V and 5 bases from J, the junction kept 7 bases outside the gene matches. Germline assignment: CDR1 SGHRS and CDR2 YFSETQ. The CDR3 DNA reads TGCGCCAGCAGCTTGGGACAGGGCCTTATAACTGAAGCTTTCTTT. It encodes CASSLGQGLITEAFF.

By share, this clone counts as medium-sized. J is TRBJ2-5 and V is TRBV9; 9 bases are shared with TRBD1. The length of the CDR3 is 14 residues. Germline CDR1 and CDR2: SGDLS and YYNGEE. The junction had 5 bases not matched to a gene; V was cut back by 3 bases and J by 5 bases. CDR3 amino acids: CASSARTGDETQYF. The CDR3 DNA reads as TGTGCCAGCAGCGCCAGGACAGGGGATGAGACCCAGTACTTC. Full variable domain (missing parts from reference TRBV9 and TRBJ2-5): DSGVTQTPKHLITATGQRVTLRCSPRSGDLSVYWYQQSLDQGLQFLIQYYNGEERAKGNILERFSAQQFPDLHSELNLSSLELGDSALYFCASSARTGDETQYFGPGTRLLVL.

The chain carries TRBV11-3 and TRBJ1-1, with TRBD1 identical over 8 bases. J gave up 5 bases and V 3 bases, and 11 bases lay outside the gene matches. CDR1 and CDR2 from the germline V gene are SGHNT and YENEEA. This CDR3 region has 16 residues. CDR3 sequence: CASSLVPGGAGTEAFF. The CDR3 DNA sequence: TGTGCCAGCAGCTTGGTCCCAGGGGGCGCCGGTACTGAAGCTTTCTTT.

Written as DNA, the CDR3 is TGTGCCAGTAGTATGCCCCTAAGGGGCGCAGGGACCGGGGAGCTGTTTTTT. Protein product: CASSMPLRGAGTGELFF. The chain joins TRBV19 to TRBJ2-2; D may be TRBD1 (5 bases). Between the trimmed V and J ends, which lost 3 bases and 5 bases, there was a span of 19 bases. Germline loops: CDR1 LNHDA, CDR2 SQIVND (reference sequence). The CDR3 covers 17 residues. Full variable domain (outside the CDR3, taken from reference TRBV19 and TRBJ2-2): DGGITQSPKYLFRKEGQNVTLSCEQNLNHDAMYWYRQDPGQGLRLIYYSQIVNDFQKGDIAEGYSVSREKKESFPLTVTSAQKNPTAFYLCASSMPLRGAGTGELFFGEGSRLTVL.

This clone was seen more than once but under ten times. The chain couples TRBV11-3 to TRBJ1-2; perhaps TRBD1 as D (6 bases). CDR3 length: 15 amino acids. Looked up from germline, CDR1 is SGHNT and CDR2 is YENEEA. Trimming left V 5 bases short and J 4 bases short, with 17 bases between. In DNA form, the CDR3 reads TGTGCCAGCAGCCAGGGGCAGGGGCGTTCCTATGGCTACACCTTC. Translated: CASSQGQGRSYGYTF.

This clone showed up just a few times. This chain connects TRBV6-8 to TRBJ1-4, with TRBD1 as a possible D gene (5 bases). The germline V gene encodes CDR1 MNHGY and CDR2 SAAAGT. V was trimmed by 7 bases and J by 7 bases, leaving 10 bases between them. The CDR3 is 12 amino acids. DNA for the CDR3: TGTGCCAGCACCCGGGACCCTGAAAAACTGTTTTTT. Amino acid sequence: CASTRDPEKLFF.

By sample fraction, this clone is medium-sized. The rearrangement links TRBV4-1 to TRBJ1-2; a possible D gene is TRBD1 (5 bases). This CDR3 contains 15 residues. V was pared by 3 bases and J by 8 bases, with 19 bases between. CDR1 and CDR2 from the germline V gene are MGHRA and YSYEKL. The CDR3 here is CASSHSTGTTGGYTF. In DNA form, the CDR3 reads TGCGCCAGCAGCCATTCCACCGGGACGACGGGCGGCTACACCTTC.

This clone was seen a handful of times. This sequence joins TRBV6-8 and TRBJ1-4; 7 positions match TRBD1. Looked up from germline, CDR1 is MNHGY and CDR2 is SAAAGT. CDR3 size: 15 residues. J lost 5 bases, V lost 0 bases, and 3 bases had no gene match. Here the CDR3 reads CASSYSTGTNEKLFF. Here the CDR3 DNA reads TGTGCCAGCAGTTACTCGACAGGGACGAATGAAAAACTGTTTTTT.

V is TRBV28 and J is TRBJ1-1; D ambiguous. Germline V gene data show CDR1 as MDHEN and CDR2 as SYDVKM. The V end was cut by 2 bases, the J end by 0 bases, with 16 bases between. This CDR3 contains 17 residues. DNA of the CDR3: TGTGCCAGCAGTTTAGAGGGAACACTTAACATGAACACTGAAGCTTTCTTT. This codes for CASSLEGTLNMNTEAFF.

The V call is TRBV6-8, the J call TRBJ1-5; tentatively, D is TRBD1 (5 bases). Germline V lookup: CDR1 MNHGY, CDR2 SAAAGT. Trimming took 5 bases from V and 6 from J, leaving 11 bases between them. This CDR3 is built from 13 residues. The CDR3 bases are TGTGCCAGCAGTACACAGGAGGGTCAGCCCCAGCATTTT. Its translation: CASSTQEGQPQHF.

The chain employs TRBV11-3 and TRBJ2-5, with D uncertain. Trimming took 0 bases from V and 1 from J, leaving 6 bases between them. Germline V gives CDR1 SGHNT, CDR2 YENEEA. The CDR3 spans 14 residues. CDR3 nucleotides: TGTGCCAGCAGCTTAGAAGTGGCCCAAGAGACCCAGTACTTC. Its translation: CASSLEVAQETQYF.

The rearrangement links TRBV6-8 to TRBJ2-1; 7 bases map to TRBD2. The CDR3 length is 12 residues. Unmatched junction bases numbered 7, after V lost 5 bases and J lost 12 bases. CDR1 is MNHGY, CDR2 SAAAGT, per germline. The CDR3 loop is CASSHSGAAQFF. In nucleotides, the CDR3 is TGTGCCAGCAGTCACAGCGGGGCAGCGCAGTTCTTC.

This clone was seen a few times. The chain is built from TRBV9 and TRBJ2-2, with TRBD2 matching over 10 bases. This CDR3 has 15 amino acids. J lost 0 bases, V lost 6 bases, and 2 bases had no gene match. CDR1 is SGDLS and CDR2 is YYNGEE in the germline V gene. CDR3 DNA sequence: TGTGCCAGCAAAACTAGCGGGGCGAACACCGGGGAGCTGTTTTTT. Its translation: CASKTSGANTGELFF.

The chain joins TRBV5-1 to TRBJ2-1; 10 bases fit TRBD2. The CDR3 has 18 residues. The germline V gene has CDR1 SGHRS and CDR2 YFSETQ. V was pared by 3 bases and J by 6 bases, with 15 bases of the junction left unmatched. In DNA form, the CDR3 reads TGCGCCAGCAGCTCCTCTAGCGGGGGCGGCCCAGTAGCCAATGAGCAGTTCTTC. It codes for CASSSSSGGGPVANEQFF.

The CDR3 spells CASSSGTIPYEQYF. The DNA for the CDR3 is TGTGCCAGCAGTTCCGGGACTATACCTTACGAGCAGTACTTC. The chain uses TRBV28 and TRBJ2-7; 7 positions agree with TRBD2. The ends lost 4 bases at V and 4 bases at J; junction bases unmatched: 7. The germline V gene encodes CDR1 MDHEN and CDR2 SYDVKM. The CDR3 covers 14 residues. Full variable domain (outside the CDR3, taken from reference TRBV28 and TRBJ2-7): DVKVTQSSRYLVKRTGEKVFLECVQDMDHENMFWYRQDPGLGLRLIYFSYDVKMKEKGDIPEGYSVSREKKERFSLILESASTNQTSMYLCASSSGTIPYEQYFGPGTRLTVT.

The chain combines TRBV19 with TRBJ2-5; tentatively, D is TRBD2 (7 bases). The CDR3 length is 13 residues. Trimming pared 11 bases from V and 5 bases from J, leaving 18 bases between. The germline V gene has CDR1 LNHDA and CDR2 SQIVND (reference sequence). The CDR3 DNA is TGTGCCTCTGGTGGGGGGGCGCGGGAGACCCAGTACTTC. It codes for CASGGGARETQYF.

The V gene is TRBV5-1, the J gene TRBJ1-4; perhaps TRBD1 as D (5 bases). Trimming shortened V by 5 bases and J by 3 bases, and 11 bases separated the two germline ends. The CDR3 has 14 residues. The germline V gene encodes CDR1 SGHRS and CDR2 YFSETQ. The CDR3 DNA is TGCGCCAGCAGTGAGGGACCAGCTAATGAAAAACTGTTTTTT. This codes for CASSEGPANEKLFF.

CDR3 sequence (DNA): TGTGCCACCAGCAGAGTGCGGGATTCGAATAGAATAATAGGGGGCTACACCTTC. Translation gives CATSRVRDSNRIIGGYTF. This rearrangement joins TRBV15 to TRBJ1-2; D unresolved. Looked up from germline, CDR1 is LNHNV and CDR2 is YYDKDF (reference sequence). The CDR3 contains 18 residues. Trimming shortened V by 1 base and J by 8 bases, and 26 bases separated the two germline ends.

The sample holds a few counts of this clone. This chain uses TRBV9 with TRBJ1-1; D ambiguous. Germline V CDR1 and CDR2: SGDLS, YYNGEE. This CDR3 has 12 amino acids. The germline V and J ends were trimmed by 4 bases and 1 base, with 5 bases remaining between them. Written as DNA, the CDR3 is TGTGCCAGCAGCTTTCCGAACACTGAAGCTTTCTTT. It translates to CASSFPNTEAFF.

The V gene is TRBV6-8, the J gene TRBJ1-5; no clear D gene. Per the germline V gene, CDR1 is MNHGY and CDR2 is SAAAGT. Deletions cut 7 bases from V and 1 base from J, with 8 bases between. The length of the CDR3 is 13 residues. The CDR3 region has the DNA TGTGCCAGCACCAGAGGAAGCAATCAGCCCCAGCATTTT. It is translated as CASTRGSNQPQHF.

This clone has a handful of counts. The J gene is TRBJ2-3, the V gene TRBV7-4; 7 bases line up with TRBD1. CDR1 SGHVT and CDR2 SQSDAQ come from the germline V gene. The CDR3 has 13 residues. Losses at the gene ends were 5 bases for V and 5 bases for J; bases not matched to a gene: 4. Here the CDR3 reads CASSLGTVDTQYF. The CDR3 DNA sequence: TGTGCCAGCAGCCTCGGGACAGTAGATACGCAGTATTTT. Full variable domain (rest looked up from reference TRBV7-4 and TRBJ2-3): GAGVSQSPRYKVAKRGRDVALRCDSISGHVTLYWYRQTLGQGSEVLTYSQSDAQRDKSGRPSGRFSAERPERSVSTLKIQRTEQGDSAVYLCASSLGTVDTQYFGPGTRLTVL.

The chain carries TRBV28 and TRBJ2-2; TRBD2 agrees at 11 bases. V gave up 7 bases and J gave up 1 base; unmatched junction bases: 8. Germline-derived CDR1 and CDR2 are MDHEN and SYDVKM. The CDR3 runs to 17 residues. CDR3 bases: TGTGCCAGCACCCCCCCGGGACTAGCGGTGAACACCGGGGAGCTGTTTTTT. Residues: CASTPPGLAVNTGELFF.

This clone was seen only a few times. The CDR3 loop reads CASSLNQGLGNTEAFF. In DNA form, the CDR3 reads TGTGCCAGCAGCTTAAACCAGGGGCTAGGGAACACTGAAGCTTTCTTT. The rearrangement uses TRBV11-3 and TRBJ1-1; TRBD1 is a possible D gene (6 bases). CDR1 is SGHNT, CDR2 YENEEA, per germline. This CDR3 spans 16 amino acids. V lost 2 bases, J lost 1 base, and 14 bases lay in between.

The gene calls are TRBV29-1 and TRBJ2-7, with D tentatively TRBD2 (6 bases). Germline V gene lookup returns CDR1 SQVTM and CDR2 ANQGSEA. The V end lost 6 bases, the J end lost 4 bases, and 19 bases lay between the germline ends. The CDR3 length is 14 residues. The CDR3 DNA reads TGCAGCGTCGGAGGGGCCACCTTACTTTACGAGCAGTACTTC. This gives the protein CSVGGATLLYEQYF.